This entry concerns a single T cell receptor (beta chain). Antigen: not known. Specified time point: newly diagnosed GD, antithyroid drugs for less than 3 months. PBMC-extracted RNA yielded the TCR library. This record comes from a study of regulatory T cells in long-lasting Graves disease. Study results and limitations: The study examined only peripheral blood, not thyroid tissue. A limited number of samples was an acknowledged limitation.

Relying on iRepertoire HTBI primers and Arm-PCR of CDR3 regions, the team built TCR beta libraries. One entry per CDR3 protein results from TCRdb running MiXCR on the multiplex PCR reads. The sample has a few hundred thousand distinct CDR3 sequences; about 11% are singletons. The sample was also reused in another study, on T cells in Graves' hyperthyroidism and ophthalmopathy. As that study records: Diagnosis relied on clinical symptoms, serum thyroxine and TRAb, thyroid ultrasound and orbital computed tomography.

This TCR was recovered from a woman under 30 with Graves disease. This sample comprised peripheral blood mononuclear cells (PBMCs), obtained at new diagnosis, from a patient treated with antithyroid drugs.

In nucleotides, the CDR3 is TGTGCCAGTAGTATTCCCCCGACAGTTTATAGCAATCAGCCCCAGCATTTT. Translating gives CASSIPPTVYSNQPQHF. The rearrangement links TRBV19 to TRBJ1-5, with D tentatively TRBD1 (5 bases). Germline CDR1 and CDR2: LNHDA and SQIVND (reference sequence). CDR3 length equals 17 residues. The germline V and J ends were trimmed by 3 bases and 0 bases, with 15 bases remaining between them.